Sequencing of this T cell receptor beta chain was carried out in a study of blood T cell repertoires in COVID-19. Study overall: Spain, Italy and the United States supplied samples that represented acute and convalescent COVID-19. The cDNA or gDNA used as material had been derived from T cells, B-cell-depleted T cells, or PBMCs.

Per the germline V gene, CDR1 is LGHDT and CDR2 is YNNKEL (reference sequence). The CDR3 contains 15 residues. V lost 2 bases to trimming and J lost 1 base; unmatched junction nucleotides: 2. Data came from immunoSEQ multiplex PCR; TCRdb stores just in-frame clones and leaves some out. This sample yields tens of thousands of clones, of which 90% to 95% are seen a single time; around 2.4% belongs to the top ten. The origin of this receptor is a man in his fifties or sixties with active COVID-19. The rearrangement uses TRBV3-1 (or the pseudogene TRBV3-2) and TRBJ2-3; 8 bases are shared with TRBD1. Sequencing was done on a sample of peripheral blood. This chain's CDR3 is CASSQPDRGTDTQYF. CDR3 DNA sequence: TGTGCCAGCAGCCAACCGGACAGGGGCACAGATACGCAGTATTTT.